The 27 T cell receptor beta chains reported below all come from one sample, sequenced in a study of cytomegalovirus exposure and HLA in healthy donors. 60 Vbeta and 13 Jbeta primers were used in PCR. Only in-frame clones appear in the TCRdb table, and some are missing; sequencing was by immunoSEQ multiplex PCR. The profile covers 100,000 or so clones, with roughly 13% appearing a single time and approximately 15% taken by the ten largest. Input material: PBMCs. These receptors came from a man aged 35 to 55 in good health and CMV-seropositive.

CDR3 in amino acids: CASRRQREGNEQFF. CDR3 DNA: TGTGCCAGCAGGCGTCAGCGGGAGGGCAATGAGCAGTTCTTC. The chain uses TRBV6-5 and TRBJ2-1, with 10 bases lining up with TRBD2. J lost 6 bases, V lost 6 bases, and 5 bases had no gene match. The CDR3 sequence is 14 residues long. The germline CDR1 and CDR2 sequences are MNHEY and SVGAGI.

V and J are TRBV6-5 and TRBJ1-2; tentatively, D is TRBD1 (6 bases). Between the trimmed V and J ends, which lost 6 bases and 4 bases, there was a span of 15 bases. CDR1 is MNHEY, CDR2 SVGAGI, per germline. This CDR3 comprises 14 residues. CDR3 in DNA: TGTGCCAGCAGCTCCGCCGACAGGTTCTATGGCTACACCTTC. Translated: CASSSADRFYGYTF.

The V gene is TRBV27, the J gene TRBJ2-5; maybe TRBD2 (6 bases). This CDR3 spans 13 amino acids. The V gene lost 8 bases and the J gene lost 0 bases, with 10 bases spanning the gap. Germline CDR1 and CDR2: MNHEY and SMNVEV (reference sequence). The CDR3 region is CASGTWNQETQYF. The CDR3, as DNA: TGTGCCAGCGGGACTTGGAACCAAGAGACCCAGTACTTC.

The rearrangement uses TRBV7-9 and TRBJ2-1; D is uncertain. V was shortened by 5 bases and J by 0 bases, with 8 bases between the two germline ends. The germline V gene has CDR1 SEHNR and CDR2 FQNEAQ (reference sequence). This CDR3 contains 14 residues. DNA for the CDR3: TGTGCCAGCAGCGTTGAGAGCTCCTACAATGAGCAGTTCTTC. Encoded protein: CASSVESSYNEQFF.

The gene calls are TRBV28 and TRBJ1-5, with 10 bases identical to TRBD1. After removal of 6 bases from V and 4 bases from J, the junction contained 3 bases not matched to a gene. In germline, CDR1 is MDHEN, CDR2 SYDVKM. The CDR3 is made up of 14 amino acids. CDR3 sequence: CASRGQGINQPQHF. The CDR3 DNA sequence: TGTGCCAGCAGGGGACAGGGGATTAATCAGCCCCAGCATTTT. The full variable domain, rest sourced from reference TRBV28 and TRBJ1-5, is DVKVTQSSRYLVKRTGEKVFLECVQDMDHENMFWYRQDPGLGLRLIYFSYDVKMKEKGDIPEGYSVSREKKERFSLILESASTNQTSMYLCASRGQGINQPQHFGDGTRLSIL.

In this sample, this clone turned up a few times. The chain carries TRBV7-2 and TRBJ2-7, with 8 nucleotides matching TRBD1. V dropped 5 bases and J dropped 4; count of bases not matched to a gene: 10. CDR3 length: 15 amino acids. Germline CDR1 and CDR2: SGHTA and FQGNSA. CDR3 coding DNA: TGTGCCAGCAGCCAGGGGGCCTCTCTATCTTACGAGCAGTACTTC. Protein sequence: CASSQGASLSYEQYF.

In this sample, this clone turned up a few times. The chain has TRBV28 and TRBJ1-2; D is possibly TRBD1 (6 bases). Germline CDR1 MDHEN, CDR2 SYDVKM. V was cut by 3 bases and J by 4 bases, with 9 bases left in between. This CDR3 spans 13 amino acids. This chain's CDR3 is CASSFAQGYGYTF. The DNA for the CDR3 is TGTGCCAGCAGTTTCGCACAGGGCTATGGCTACACCTTC.

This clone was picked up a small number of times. CDR3 DNA: TGTGCCAGCAGCCCGACTAGCGGGAGCCACAATGAGCAGTTCTTC. Translated, it gives CASSPTSGSHNEQFF. The chain joins TRBV7-9 to TRBJ2-1, with 12 bases aligning to TRBD2. Germline V CDR1 and CDR2: SEHNR, FQNEAQ (reference sequence). The CDR3 is 15 residues long. V shed 5 bases, J shed 5 bases, and the junction held 4 bases outside the gene matches.

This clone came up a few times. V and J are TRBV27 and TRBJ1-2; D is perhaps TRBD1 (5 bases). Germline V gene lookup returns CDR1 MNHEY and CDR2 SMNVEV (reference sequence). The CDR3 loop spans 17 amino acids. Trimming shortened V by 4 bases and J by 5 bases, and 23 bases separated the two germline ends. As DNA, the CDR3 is TGTGCCAGCAGTTCGGCCTCGCAGGGAAATGGGATTTATGGCTACACCTTC. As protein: CASSSASQGNGIYGYTF.

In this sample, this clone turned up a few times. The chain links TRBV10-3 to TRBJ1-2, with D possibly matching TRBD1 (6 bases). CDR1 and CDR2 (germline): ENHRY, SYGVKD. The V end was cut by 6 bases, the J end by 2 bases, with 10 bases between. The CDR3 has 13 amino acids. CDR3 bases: TGTGCCATCAGAGGACAGATAAACTATGGCTACACCTTC. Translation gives CAIRGQINYGYTF.

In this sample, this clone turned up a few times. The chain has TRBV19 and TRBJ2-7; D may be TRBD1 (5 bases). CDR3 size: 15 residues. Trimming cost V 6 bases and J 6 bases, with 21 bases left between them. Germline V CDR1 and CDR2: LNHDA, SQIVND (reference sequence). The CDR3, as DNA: TGTGCCAGTAGCTCGCCCCGCCAGGGCGGTCTCGAGCAGTACTTC. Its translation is CASSSPRQGGLEQYF.

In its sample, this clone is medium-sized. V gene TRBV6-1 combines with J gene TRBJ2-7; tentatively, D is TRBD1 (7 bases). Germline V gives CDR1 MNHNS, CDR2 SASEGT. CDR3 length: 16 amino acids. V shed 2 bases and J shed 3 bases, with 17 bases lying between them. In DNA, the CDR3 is TGTGCCAGCAGTGAATCGGAGGGGGCCGGAAGCTACGAGCAGTACTTC. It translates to CASSESEGAGSYEQYF.

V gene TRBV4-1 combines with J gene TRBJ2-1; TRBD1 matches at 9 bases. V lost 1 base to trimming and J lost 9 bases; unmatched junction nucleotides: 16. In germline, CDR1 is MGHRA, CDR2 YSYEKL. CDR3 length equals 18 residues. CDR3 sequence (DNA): TGCGCCAGCAGCCAAGTCAGCCCCCGGGACAGGGAGTTTGGTGAGCAGTTCTTC. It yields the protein CASSQVSPRDREFGEQFF.

CDR3 in DNA: TGTGCCAGTAGTGCCCCTAGACAGTCCTCTGGGGCCAACGTCCTGACTTTC. It yields the protein CASSAPRQSSGANVLTF. This chain uses TRBV19 with TRBJ2-6; maybe TRBD1 (5 bases). V shed 5 bases and J shed 0 bases, with 14 bases lying between them. The V gene's germline CDR1 is LNHDA and CDR2 SQIVND (reference sequence). CDR3 size: 17 residues.

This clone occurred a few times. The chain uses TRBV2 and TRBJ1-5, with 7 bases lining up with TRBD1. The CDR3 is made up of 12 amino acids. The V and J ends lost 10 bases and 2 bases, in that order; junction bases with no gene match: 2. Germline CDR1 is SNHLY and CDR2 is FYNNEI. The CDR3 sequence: CATGQGNQPQHF. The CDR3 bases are TGTGCCACCGGACAGGGCAATCAGCCCCAGCATTTT. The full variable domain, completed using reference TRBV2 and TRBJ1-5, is EPEVTQTPSHQVTQMGQEVILRCVPISNHLYFYWYRQILGQKVEFLVSFYNNEISEKSEIFDDQFSVERPDGSNFTLKIRSTKLEDSAMYFCATGQGNQPQHFGDGTRLSIL.

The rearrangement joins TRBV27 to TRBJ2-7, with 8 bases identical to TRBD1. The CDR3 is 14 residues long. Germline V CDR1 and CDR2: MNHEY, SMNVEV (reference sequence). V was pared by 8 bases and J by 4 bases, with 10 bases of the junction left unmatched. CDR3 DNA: TGTGCCAGCGGGCCTGGCAGGGGGCTGTACGAGCAGTACTTC. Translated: CASGPGRGLYEQYF.

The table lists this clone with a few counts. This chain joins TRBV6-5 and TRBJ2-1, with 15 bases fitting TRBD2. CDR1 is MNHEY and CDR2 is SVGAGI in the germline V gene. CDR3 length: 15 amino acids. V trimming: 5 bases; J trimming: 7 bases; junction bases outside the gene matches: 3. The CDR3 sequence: CASSRGLAGGNEQFF. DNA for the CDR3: TGTGCCAGCAGTAGGGGACTAGCGGGAGGTAATGAGCAGTTCTTC.

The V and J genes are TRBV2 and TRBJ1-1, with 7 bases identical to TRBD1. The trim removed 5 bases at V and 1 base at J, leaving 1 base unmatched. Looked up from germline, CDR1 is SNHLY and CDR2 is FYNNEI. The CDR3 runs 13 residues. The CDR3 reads CASSRDRNTEAFF. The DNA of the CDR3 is TGTGCCAGCAGTCGGGACAGGAACACTGAAGCTTTCTTT.

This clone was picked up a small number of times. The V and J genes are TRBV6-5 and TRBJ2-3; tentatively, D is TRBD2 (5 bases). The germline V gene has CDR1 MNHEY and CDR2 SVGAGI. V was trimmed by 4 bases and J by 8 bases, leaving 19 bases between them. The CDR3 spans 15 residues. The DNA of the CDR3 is TGTGCCAGCAGTTCCAAGACCCGATGGGCGGGTACGCAGTATTTT. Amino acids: CASSSKTRWAGTQYF.

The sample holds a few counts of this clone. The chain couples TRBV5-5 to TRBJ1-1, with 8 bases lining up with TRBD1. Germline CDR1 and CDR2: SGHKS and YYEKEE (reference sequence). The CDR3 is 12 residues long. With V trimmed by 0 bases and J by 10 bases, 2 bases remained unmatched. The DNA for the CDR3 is TGTGCCAGCAGCTTGGAGACAGGGGCAGCTTTCTTT. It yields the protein CASSLETGAAFF.

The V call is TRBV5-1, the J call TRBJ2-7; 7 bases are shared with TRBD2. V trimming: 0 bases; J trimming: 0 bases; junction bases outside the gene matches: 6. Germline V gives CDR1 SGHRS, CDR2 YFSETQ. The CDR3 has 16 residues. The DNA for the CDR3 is TGCGCCAGCAGCTTGGGACTAGCAAAGTACTCCTACGAGCAGTACTTC. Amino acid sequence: CASSLGLAKYSYEQYF. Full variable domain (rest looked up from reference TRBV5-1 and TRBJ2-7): KAGVTQTPRYLIKTRGQQVTLSCSPISGHRSVSWYQQTPGQGLQFLFEYFSETQRNKGNFPGRFSGRQFSNSRSEMNVSTLELGDSALYLCASSLGLAKYSYEQYFGPGTRLTVT.

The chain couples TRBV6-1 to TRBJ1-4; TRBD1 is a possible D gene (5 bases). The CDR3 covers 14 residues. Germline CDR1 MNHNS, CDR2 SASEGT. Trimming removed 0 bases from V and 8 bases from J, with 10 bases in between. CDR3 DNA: TGTGCCAGCAGTGAAGCGGGGCAAGCGGAAAAACTGTTTTTT. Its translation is CASSEAGQAEKLFF.

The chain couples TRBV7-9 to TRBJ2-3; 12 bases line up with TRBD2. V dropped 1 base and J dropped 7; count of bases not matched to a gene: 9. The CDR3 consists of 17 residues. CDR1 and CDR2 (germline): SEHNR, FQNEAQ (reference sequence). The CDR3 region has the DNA TGTGCCAGCAGCTTAGGGGGACTAGCGGGTTGGAGGAATACGCAGTATTTT. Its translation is CASSLGGLAGWRNTQYF. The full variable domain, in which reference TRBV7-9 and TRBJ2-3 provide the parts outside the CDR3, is DTGVSQNPRHKITKRGQNVTFRCDPISEHNRLYWYRQTLGQGPEFLTYFQNEAQLEKSRLLSDRFSAERPKGSFSTLEIQRTEQGDSAMYLCASSLGGLAGWRNTQYFGPGTRLTVL.

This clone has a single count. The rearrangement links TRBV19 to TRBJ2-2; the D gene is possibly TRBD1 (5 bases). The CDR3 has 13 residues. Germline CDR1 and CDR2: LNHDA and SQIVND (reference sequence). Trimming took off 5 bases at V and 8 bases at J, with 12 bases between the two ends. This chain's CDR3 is CASSGTGPGELFF. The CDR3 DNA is TGTGCCAGTAGTGGCACAGGCCCTGGGGAGCTGTTTTTT.

CDR3 sequence (DNA): TGCGCCAGCAGTGAGTTGGCTAGCGGGACCGACACAGATACGCAGTATTTT. Translating it yields CASSELASGTDTDTQYF. The chain employs TRBV10-1 and TRBJ2-3; 9 positions agree with TRBD2. V trimming: 1 base; J trimming: 2 bases; junction bases outside the gene matches: 7. CDR3 size: 17 residues. Germline V gene lookup returns CDR1 WNHNN and CDR2 SYGVQD (reference sequence).

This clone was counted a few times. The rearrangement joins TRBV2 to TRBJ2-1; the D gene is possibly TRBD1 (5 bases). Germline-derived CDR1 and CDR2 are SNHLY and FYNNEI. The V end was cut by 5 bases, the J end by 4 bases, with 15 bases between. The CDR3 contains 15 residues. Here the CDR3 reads CASSQDTSGYNEQFF. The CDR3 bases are TGTGCCAGCAGTCAGGACACCTCTGGATACAATGAGCAGTTCTTC. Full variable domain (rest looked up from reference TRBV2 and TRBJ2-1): EPEVTQTPSHQVTQMGQEVILRCVPISNHLYFYWYRQILGQKVEFLVSFYNNEISEKSEIFDDQFSVERPDGSNFTLKIRSTKLEDSAMYFCASSQDTSGYNEQFFGPGTRLTVL.

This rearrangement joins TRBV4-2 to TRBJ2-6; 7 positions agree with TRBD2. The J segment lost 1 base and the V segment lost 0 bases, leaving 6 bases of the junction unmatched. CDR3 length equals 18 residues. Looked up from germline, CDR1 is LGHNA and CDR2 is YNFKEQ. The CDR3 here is CASSQDPGGESGANVLTF. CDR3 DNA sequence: TGTGCCAGCAGCCAAGATCCGGGGGGAGAGTCTGGGGCCAACGTCCTGACTTTC.